This note documents a single T cell receptor (beta chain) sequence. Antigen: not known. The data belong to a study of monozygotic twins with inflammatory bowel disease. Notes on the study in general: It was not supported that a single strong signal or clonotype was associated with IBD.

For every TCR library, approximately 4,000 ng of total RNA was used. Via template switching, UMIs carrying a 6-nucleotide sample barcode were introduced. TCRdb reanalyzed the 5' RACE reads and collapses them to one entry per CDR3 protein, without DNA. Recorded for this sample: about 210,000 distinct CDR3 sequences. Blood was drawn at approximately 2.3 ml per donor. The germline V gene encodes CDR1 SGHDT and CDR2 YYEEEE. CDR3 size: 17 residues. The clonotype was recovered from a human donor with ulcerative colitis or Crohn's disease, or a healthy co-twin of an affected twin (not recorded which). The J gene is TRBJ2-1, the V gene TRBV5-6; the TRBD2 assignment by TCRdb is unverifiable without DNA. Material for sequencing was blood. CDR3 amino acids: CASSFSTTSGGLDEQFF.